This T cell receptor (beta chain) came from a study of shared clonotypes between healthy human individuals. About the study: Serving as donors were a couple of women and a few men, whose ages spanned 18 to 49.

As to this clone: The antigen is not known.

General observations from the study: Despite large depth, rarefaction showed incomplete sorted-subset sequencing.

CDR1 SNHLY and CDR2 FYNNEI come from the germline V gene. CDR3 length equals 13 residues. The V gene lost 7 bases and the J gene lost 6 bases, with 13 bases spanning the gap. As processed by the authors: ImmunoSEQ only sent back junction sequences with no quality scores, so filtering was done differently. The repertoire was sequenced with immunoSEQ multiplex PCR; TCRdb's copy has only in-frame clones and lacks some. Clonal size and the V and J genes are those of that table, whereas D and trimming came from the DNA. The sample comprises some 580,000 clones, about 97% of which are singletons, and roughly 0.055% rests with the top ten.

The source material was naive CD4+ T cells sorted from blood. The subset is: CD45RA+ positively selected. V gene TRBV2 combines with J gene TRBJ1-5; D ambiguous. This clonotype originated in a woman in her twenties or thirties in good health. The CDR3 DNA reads TGTGCCAGCAAAGGAATAGCAGGTCAGCCCCAGCATTTT. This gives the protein CASKGIAGQPQHF.